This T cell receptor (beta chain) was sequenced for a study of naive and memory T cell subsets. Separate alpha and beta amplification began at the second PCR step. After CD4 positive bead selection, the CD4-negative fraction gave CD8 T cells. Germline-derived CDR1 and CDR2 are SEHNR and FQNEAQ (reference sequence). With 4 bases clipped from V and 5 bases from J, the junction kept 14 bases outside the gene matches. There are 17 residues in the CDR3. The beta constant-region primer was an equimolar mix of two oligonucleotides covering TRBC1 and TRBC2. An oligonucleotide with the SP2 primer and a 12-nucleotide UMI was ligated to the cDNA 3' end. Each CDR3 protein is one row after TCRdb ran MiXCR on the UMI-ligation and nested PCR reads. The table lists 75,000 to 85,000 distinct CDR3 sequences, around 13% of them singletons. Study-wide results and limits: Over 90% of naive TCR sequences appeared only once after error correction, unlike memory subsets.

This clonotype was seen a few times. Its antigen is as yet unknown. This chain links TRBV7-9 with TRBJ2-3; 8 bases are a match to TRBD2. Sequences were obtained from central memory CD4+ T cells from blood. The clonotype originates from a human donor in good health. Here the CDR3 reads CASSSQTGGPVGDTQYF. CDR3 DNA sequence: TGTGCCAGCAGCTCGCAGACGGGAGGGCCCGTTGGAGATACGCAGTATTTT.